A selection of T cell receptor beta chains follows, all from one sample in a study of CD8 T cells in Susac syndrome. TCRdb passed the immunoSEQ multiplex PCR reads through MiXCR, listing each CDR3 protein once. The table lists some 99,000 distinct CDR3 sequences, about 95% of them singletons. The source material was CD4+ T cells from PBMCs. The receptors stem from a human donor in good health. The CDR3 runs from the conserved cysteine through the conserved F or W. The D gene is left open where the match is weak. The size field is filled for only some rows; it gives once, few, many or a size class.

CDR3 DNA | CDR3 protein | J gene | clone size | D gene | V gene
TGTGCCAGCGCTCCCGGCGGGCATAGCTATGGCTACACCTTC | CASAPGGHSYGYTF | TRBJ1-2 | . | . | TRBV6-5
TGCGCCAGCAGCCAAAACGGTTTTGAGCAGTTCTTC | CASSQNGFEQFF | TRBJ2-1 | . | . | TRBV4-3
TGCAGCGTTTGGACTAGCGGCGGGGAGCTGTTTTTT | CSVWTSGGELFF | TRBJ2-2 | . | TRBD2 | TRBV29-1
TGCGCCAGCAGCTTCACAGGGCCGAACACTGAAGCTTTCTTT | CASSFTGPNTEAFF | TRBJ1-1 | . | . | TRBV5-1
TGTGCCAGCAGTTACTCGTCCCCTAGCGGGAGGACGAACACCGGGGAGCTGTTTTTT | CASSYSSPSGRTNTGELFF | TRBJ2-2 | . | TRBD2 | TRBV6-2/TRBV6-3
TGTGCCAGCAGCTCCCTTTCCGGTCTGATCTACGAGCAGTACTTC | CASSSLSGLIYEQYF | TRBJ2-7 | . | . | TRBV7-6
TGTGCCAGCAGCCGGCCGGGGGTCTCTGGGGCCAACGTCCTGACTTTC | CASSRPGVSGANVLTF | TRBJ2-6 | . | . | TRBV4-2
TGTGCCAGCAGTCGGGGCCCGGGAGAGACCCAGTACTTC | CASSRGPGETQYF | TRBJ2-5 | . | . | TRBV2
TGTGCCAGCTCACCACAGTACCAGGAGCAAGCTTTCTTT | CASSPQYQEQAFF | TRBJ1-1 | . | . | TRBV18
TGCGCCAGCAGCCAACATCCGACTCCACCCAGCATCAATGAGCAGTTCTTC | CASSQHPTPPSINEQFF | TRBJ2-1 | . | . | TRBV4-3
TGTGCCAGCAGCGGCGGGACACTCAACACCGGGGAGCTGTTTTTT | CASSGGTLNTGELFF | TRBJ2-2 | . | . | TRBV5-4
TGCGCCAGCAGCCTCTCAGGACAGGCCTCGGAGACCCAGTACTTC | CASSLSGQASETQYF | TRBJ2-5 | . | TRBD1 | TRBV4-1
TGTGCCAGCAGCCGCTTGGCGACTAGCGGGAGTTACGAGCAGTACTTC | CASSRLATSGSYEQYF | TRBJ2-7 | . | TRBD2 | TRBV3-1
TGTGCCAGCAGCCGGACTAGCGGGAAACAAGAGACCCAGTACTTC | CASSRTSGKQETQYF | TRBJ2-5 | . | TRBD2 | TRBV7-3
TGTGCCAGCAGCTTCCAGGGTAGCACAGATACGCAGTATTTT | CASSFQGSTDTQYF | TRBJ2-3 | . | . | TRBV5-5
TGTGCCAGCTCACCAGCCGGGGCCGGAAACACCATATATTTT | CASSPAGAGNTIYF | TRBJ1-3 | once | . | TRBV18
TGTGCCAGCAGTTCGGACTTTAAGGACATTCAGTACTTC | CASSSDFKDIQYF | TRBJ2-4 | . | . | TRBV12-3/TRBV12-4
TGCGCCAGCAGATCCGGGACAGGGTCCTACGAGCAGTACTTC | CASRSGTGSYEQYF | TRBJ2-7 | . | TRBD1 | TRBV5-1
TGTGCCATCACCCTCGCAGGAGATGCCCTCTACGAGCAGTACTTC | CAITLAGDALYEQYF | TRBJ2-7 | once | . | TRBV7-9
TGTGCCACCAGAGCAGGGGGCTCTGGGGCCAACGTCCTGACTTTC | CATRAGGSGANVLTF | TRBJ2-6 | . | TRBD1 | TRBV15
TGTGCCAGCAGTTATGGCGGCACAGGAGCCTACGAGCAGTACTTC | CASSYGGTGAYEQYF | TRBJ2-7 | once | . | TRBV6-2/TRBV6-3
TGTGCCAGCAGCTTAGCGCGGGGGCAGCCCCAGCATTTT | CASSLARGQPQHF | TRBJ1-5 | . | . | TRBV7-8
TGTGCCAGCAGCTTGGGGGGGATGAGGAACACTGAAGCTTTCTTT | CASSLGGMRNTEAFF | TRBJ1-1 | . | . | TRBV5-6
TGCGCCAGCAGCCAAAGTGGGGTGGTCCAAGAGACCCAGTACTTC | CASSQSGVVQETQYF | TRBJ2-5 | . | . | TRBV4-1
TGTGCCAGCAGCGTAGATCCGGAGGTGCCCTACGAGCAGTACTTC | CASSVDPEVPYEQYF | TRBJ2-7 | once | . | TRBV9
TGCGCCAGCAGCCTAGACATGCCGGGACTAGCGGGATCCTACGAGCAGTACTTC | CASSLDMPGLAGSYEQYF | TRBJ2-7 | . | TRBD2 | TRBV4-3
TGTGCCAGCTCACCACCGGGGGGGCCAAATAACTATGGCTACACCTTC | CASSPPGGPNNYGYTF | TRBJ1-2 | . | . | TRBV18
TGTGCCAGCAGTTTATCGGATGGCTACACCTTC | CASSLSDGYTF | TRBJ1-2 | . | . | TRBV28
TGTGCAAGTCGCTCCTCGCAGGGGAAAAAGCTGGGTGCTGAAGCTTTCTTT | CASRSSQGKKLGAEAFF | TRBJ1-1 | . | . | TRBV12-2
TGTGCCAGCAGCTTAAGTGGAGGGAGCAATCAGCCCCAGCATTTT | CASSLSGGSNQPQHF | TRBJ1-5 | . | . | TRBV7-2
TGTGCCAGCAGGAGAGGGTCCCCCAAGCAGTTCTTC | CASRRGSPKQFF | TRBJ2-1 | . | . | TRBV2
TGTGCCAGCAGTCCGCTACAGGGAAGAATGTTCTCTGGGGCCAACGTCCTGACTTTC | CASSPLQGRMFSGANVLTF | TRBJ2-6 | . | . | TRBV12-3/TRBV12-4
TGTGCTAGTGGTCCGGACTTTGCCGGGGAGCTGTTTTTT | CASGPDFAGELFF | TRBJ2-2 | . | . | TRBV12-5
TGCAGCGCCTACGGGACAGCCAGTAGGGGGACTGAAGCTTTCTTT | CSAYGTASRGTEAFF | TRBJ1-1 | . | TRBD1 | TRBV29-1
TGCAGCGGCCGGCGGGACGGGGAGCTGTTTTTT | CSGRRDGELFF | TRBJ2-2 | . | . | TRBV29-1
TGTGCCATCACTCGGGGGCTTGGAGAGACCCAGTACTTC | CAITRGLGETQYF | TRBJ2-5 | . | . | TRBV10-3
TGTGCCAGCAGTCTAAGAAAGACTGAACAAGAGACCCAGTACTTC | CASSLRKTEQETQYF | TRBJ2-5 | . | . | TRBV12-3/TRBV12-4
TGTGCCAGCAGTCCTAATGGCGGGGGCAGGGCCAAAAACATTCAGTACTTC | CASSPNGGGRAKNIQYF | TRBJ2-4 | once | . | TRBV2
TGCAGCGTTGAAGAACGGGGACTAGCGGGACTGGAGCTGTTTTTT | CSVEERGLAGLELFF | TRBJ2-2 | . | TRBD2 | TRBV29-1
TGTGCCAGCAGTCTGCCAACAGGGAACACTGAAGCTTTCTTT | CASSLPTGNTEAFF | TRBJ1-1 | once | . | TRBV3-1
TGCGCCAGCAGCTTGGAAGGGACTATTTACAATGAGCAGTTCTTC | CASSLEGTIYNEQFF | TRBJ2-1 | . | TRBD2 | TRBV5-1
TGTGCCAGTAGTTCCCCAGGGGATAAAAACATTCAGTACTTC | CASSSPGDKNIQYF | TRBJ2-4 | . | . | TRBV19
TGTGCCAGTCTTTCCTCGGTGGGGGGAAACACCATATATTTT | CASLSSVGGNTIYF | TRBJ1-3 | . | . | TRBV19
TGCAGCGTTGAATCAGGGGTTAGTGAAAAACTGTTTTTT | CSVESGVSEKLFF | TRBJ1-4 | . | . | TRBV29-1
TGTGCCAGCAGAGAATTCCCGGGAGGTGGTGGTACGAATACGCAGTATTTT | CASREFPGGGGTNTQYF | TRBJ2-3 | . | TRBD2 | TRBV2
TGTGCCAGCAGTGAAGCTCTCCCAAATGAGACCCAGTACTTC | CASSEALPNETQYF | TRBJ2-5 | . | . | TRBV2
TGTGCCAGCACCGGTCCGGCTTATAGCTACACCTTC | CASTGPAYSYTF | TRBJ1-2 | . | . | TRBV2
TGTGCCAGCAGCTTCGCCGGGACAGGGGGAAGGATGGCCCAGCATTTT | CASSFAGTGGRMAQHF | TRBJ1-5 | . | TRBD1 | TRBV7-2
TGTGCCAGCAAATCGCGGGAGGGCCATCGGGAGCAGTACTTC | CASKSREGHREQYF | TRBJ2-7 | . | TRBD2 | TRBV6-2/TRBV6-3
TGTGCCAGCAGCTTAGCCTGGAACACCGGGGAGCTGTTTTTT | CASSLAWNTGELFF | TRBJ2-2 | . | . | TRBV7-2
TGTGCCAGCAGCTTATACGCAGATCGTTACACCTTC | CASSLYADRYTF | TRBJ1-2 | . | . | TRBV7-2
TGTGCCAGCAGCGACGTAGCTCTCCCCTATGGCTACACCTTC | CASSDVALPYGYTF | TRBJ1-2 | . | . | TRBV7-2
TGTGCCAGCACCTACACCGGGGTCAACCAAGAGACCCAGTACTTC | CASTYTGVNQETQYF | TRBJ2-5 | . | . | TRBV6-6